The rows below give T cell receptor beta chains drawn from one sample of a study of shared clonotypes between healthy human individuals. Clones were sequenced by immunoSEQ multiplex PCR, and TCRdb holds only the in-frame ones, with some missing. This table has 2 million to 2.5 million clones, less than 95% appearing once. The source material was naive CD8+ T cells sorted from blood. These receptors all come from a man between 18 and 29 years old in good health. Each CDR3 is given with its conserved first and last residue. D genes are given only for firm matches. Expanded clones get a size class; other rows say once, few or many, or leave the size out.

.,TRBD1,TRBV5-1,TRBJ1-2,CASSLAVVGTGNGYTF,TGCGCCAGCAGCTTGGCCGTCGTCGGGACAGGGAATGGCTACACCTTC
.,TRBD1,TRBV6-6,TRBJ1-2,CASSSLGQGAGYTF,TGTGCCAGCAGTTCCCTGGGACAGGGAGCTGGCTACACCTTC
.,.,TRBV4-1,TRBJ1-6,CASSGESWGGNSPLHF,TGCGCCAGCAGTGGCGAGAGTTGGGGCGGCAATTCACCCCTCCACTTT
.,TRBD2,TRBV7-7,TRBJ2-5,CASSYGDGLAGETQYF,TGTGCTAGCAGTTATGGTGACGGACTAGCGGGAGAGACCCAGTACTTC
.,.,TRBV13,TRBJ2-3,CASSYRGASTDTQYF,TGTGCCAGCAGCTATCGTGGGGCTAGCACAGATACGCAGTATTTT
.,TRBD2,TRBV10-3,TRBJ2-7,CASRGGLDYEQYF,TGTGCCTCTCGGGGGGGGCTTGACTACGAGCAGTACTTC
.,.,TRBV11-2,TRBJ2-3,CASSLRGTSTDTQYF,TGTGCCAGCAGCTTACGCGGTACTAGCACAGATACGCAGTATTTT
.,TRBD1,TRBV6-1,TRBJ2-3,CASRETGPTQYF,TGTGCCAGCAGAGAGACAGGGCCTACGCAGTATTTT
.,.,TRBV27,TRBJ1-2,CASSSRSGVGYTF,TGTGCCAGCAGTTCCCGTTCGGGAGTTGGCTACACCTTC
.,TRBD1,TRBV5-6,TRBJ1-3,CASSLVPGGSGNTIYF,TGTGCCAGCAGCTTGGTCCCAGGGGGCTCTGGAAACACCATATATTTT
once,TRBD1,TRBV7-8,TRBJ2-7,CASSSRQGAAVEQYF,TGTGCCAGCAGCTCAAGACAGGGAGCCGCGGTCGAGCAGTACTTC
.,TRBD2,TRBV11-2,TRBJ2-7,CASSPSGLSYEQYF,TGTGCCAGCAGCCCTAGCGGACTCTCCTACGAGCAGTACTTC
.,.,TRBV10-3,TRBJ2-1,CATTGTYNEQFF,TGTGCCACCACAGGGACGTACAATGAGCAGTTCTTC
.,TRBD1,TRBV2,TRBJ2-7,CASSRGQGIGGEQYF,TGTGCCAGCAGCCGGGGACAGGGAATCGGGGGCGAGCAGTACTTC
.,TRBD2,TRBV4-1,TRBJ2-1,CASSNGGTYIDEQFF,TGCGCCAGCAGCAACGGGGGGACGTACATCGATGAGCAGTTCTTC
.,.,TRBV10-2,TRBJ2-1,CASSSGTSNEQFF,TGCGCCAGCAGTTCCGGAACTTCCAATGAGCAGTTCTTC
once,TRBD1,TRBV4-1,TRBJ1-2,CASSQWTGAGDGYTF,TGCGCCAGCAGCCAATGGACAGGGGCCGGAGATGGCTACACCTTC
.,TRBD2,TRBV7-9,TRBJ2-3,CASSPWGLAPGTDTQYF,TGTGCCAGCAGCCCCTGGGGACTAGCCCCTGGCACAGATACGCAGTATTTT
.,TRBD1,TRBV6-5,TRBJ1-3,CASRATGPGNTIYF,TGTGCCAGCAGGGCGACAGGGCCAGGAAACACCATATATTTT
.,TRBD1,TRBV5-6,TRBJ1-1,CASSWDRGPYTEAFF,TGTGCCAGCAGCTGGGACAGGGGGCCCTACACTGAAGCTTTCTTT
.,TRBD1,TRBV28,TRBJ1-4,CASSARDSNEKLFF,TGTGCCAGCAGTGCTCGGGACAGTAATGAAAAACTGTTTTTT
.,.,TRBV7-8,TRBJ1-3,CASSAGRGSGNTIYF,TGTGCCAGCAGCGCTGGGAGGGGCTCTGGAAACACCATATATTTT
.,.,TRBV9,TRBJ2-3,CASSVGGPTDTQYF,TGTGCCAGCAGCGTAGGGGGACCCACAGATACGCAGTATTTT
.,.,TRBV5-1,TRBJ1-1,CASSLVESAEAFF,TGCGCCAGCAGCTTGGTGGAGTCGGCTGAAGCTTTCTTT
.,.,TRBV7-8,TRBJ2-7,CASSQKHRTYEQYF,TGTGCCAGCAGTCAGAAACACAGAACCTACGAGCAGTACTTC
.,.,TRBV7-9,TRBJ2-1,CASSLVGGAGEQFF,TGTGCCAGCAGCTTAGTTGGCGGAGCAGGTGAGCAGTTCTTC
.,TRBD1,TRBV5-6,TRBJ1-6,CASSLGEGANSPLHF,TGTGCCAGCAGCTTGGGGGAGGGGGCCAATTCACCCCTCCACTTT
.,.,TRBV9,TRBJ2-1,CASSVDRGQANEQFF,TGTGCCAGCAGCGTAGATAGGGGACAAGCCAATGAGCAGTTCTTC
.,TRBD2,TRBV11-2,TRBJ2-1,CASSLDQLAGGIEQFF,TGTGCCAGCAGCTTAGATCAGTTAGCGGGAGGGATTGAGCAGTTCTTC
.,.,TRBV5-5,TRBJ1-1,CASSLGVGTEAFF,TGTGCCAGCAGTCTCGGAGTAGGGACTGAAGCTTTCTTT
.,TRBD1,TRBV7-9,TRBJ1-2,CASSSIGTGTGYTF,TGTGCCAGCAGCTCAATCGGGACAGGGACCGGCTACACCTTC
once,.,TRBV11-2,TRBJ1-1,CASSSLRGAENTEAFF,TGTGCCAGCAGCTCCCTGAGGGGGGCAGAGAACACTGAAGCTTTCTTT
.,.,TRBV4-1,TRBJ2-7,CASSQEPRDGPYEQYF,TGCGCCAGCAGCCAAGAACCCCGGGACGGCCCCTACGAGCAGTACTTC
once,TRBD1,TRBV29-1,TRBJ2-2,CSVTPGQGTGELFF,TGCAGCGTGACGCCGGGACAGGGGACCGGGGAGCTGTTTTTT
.,.,TRBV30,TRBJ1-1,CAWSGAGPPAFF,TGTGCCTGGAGCGGTGCGGGTCCTCCGGCTTTCTTT
.,.,TRBV6-1,TRBJ2-2,CASLGAKTGELFF,TGTGCCAGCTTGGGGGCGAAGACCGGGGAGCTGTTTTTT
.,.,TRBV29-1,TRBJ2-1,CSVEAVLRGAYNEQFF,TGCAGCGTTGAGGCCGTCCTTAGAGGAGCCTACAATGAGCAGTTCTTC
.,.,TRBV5-5,TRBJ1-6,CASSQTTSSYNSPLHF,TGTGCCAGCAGCCAGACTACGAGCTCCTATAATTCACCCCTCCACTTT
.,.,TRBV4-3,TRBJ2-7,CASSQDLGGRYEQYF,TGCGCCAGCAGCCAAGATTTGGGGGGGCGCTACGAGCAGTACTTC
.,TRBD1,TRBV9,TRBJ2-3,CASSSGQPTDTQYF,TGTGCCAGCAGCTCGGGACAGCCCACAGATACGCAGTATTTT
once,TRBD2,TRBV27,TRBJ2-7,CASSPEGLGYEQYF,TGTGCCAGCAGTCCCGAGGGACTAGGCTACGAGCAGTACTTC
.,TRBD2,TRBV6-1,TRBJ2-3,CASSASGSTDTQYF,TGTGCCAGCAGCGCTAGCGGAAGCACAGATACGCAGTATTTT
.,.,TRBV4-1,TRBJ2-5,CASSQDRGRVETQYF,TGCGCCAGCAGCCAAGACCGGGGGCGGGTGGAGACCCAGTACTTC
.,.,TRBV5-3,TRBJ2-6,CARSNVGVIPPGGANVLTF,TGTGCCAGAAGCAACGTGGGCGTCATCCCTCCGGGGGGGGCCAACGTCCTGACTTTC
.,.,TRBV4-3,TRBJ1-1,CASSQDRGAGFDGTEAFF,TGCGCCAGCAGCCAAGATAGGGGGGCGGGGTTTGACGGGACTGAAGCTTTCTTT
.,.,TRBV5-6,TRBJ1-1,CASSTGNTEAFF,TGTGCCAGCAGCACGGGGAACACTGAAGCTTTCTTT